The 16 T cell receptor beta chains given below trace back to one sample, sequenced in a study of a mutant IDH1 vaccine in newly diagnosed glioma. The time point denotes: week 35, safety follow-up. Doses of 300 ug of mutant IDH1 20-mer peptide were given with topical imiquimod. No antigen has been identified for these receptors. Only in-frame clones appear in the TCRdb table, and some are missing; sequencing was by immunoSEQ multiplex PCR. This table has some 58,000 clones, more than 80% appearing once. The input for sequencing was PBMCs, taken from a glioma patient whose treatment included an IDH1 peptide vaccine. The receptor source for this set is a man aged 40-55 years with glioma.

The chain has TRBV4-2 and TRBJ2-7; 7 nucleotides match TRBD1. Trimming took 0 bases from V and 2 from J; bases not matched to a gene: 7. The CDR3 covers 16 residues. The germline gives CDR1 LGHNA, CDR2 YNFKEQ. The CDR3 spells CASSQEGPGGTYEQYF. The DNA of the CDR3 is TGTGCCAGCAGCCAAGAAGGGCCAGGGGGAACCTACGAGCAGTACTTC.

A single count supports this clone. The chain links TRBV7-2 to TRBJ1-1; tentative D call: TRBD1 (5 bases). Germline V lookup: CDR1 SGHTA, CDR2 FQGNSA. Trimming stripped 6 bases from V and 5 bases from J, with 10 bases between. This CDR3 is 12 amino acids long. This CDR3 is CASSPGTTEAFF. The CDR3 DNA reads TGTGCCAGCAGTCCAGGGACGACTGAAGCTTTCTTT.

The chain carries TRBV19 and TRBJ2-7, with D possibly being TRBD2 (5 bases). This CDR3 region has 14 residues. Germline V lookup: CDR1 LNHDA, CDR2 SQIVND (reference sequence). The ends were cut back, 4 bases at V and 3 bases at J, with 13 bases in the middle. CDR3 sequence reads: CASSTGLSLYEQYF. For the CDR3, the DNA is TGTGCCAGTAGTACTGGACTGAGCCTCTACGAGCAGTACTTC.

This chain connects TRBV11-2 to TRBJ2-3; weak D call: TRBD1 (6 bases). Per the germline V gene, CDR1 is SGHAT and CDR2 is FQNNGV. Trimming removed 1 base at V and 2 bases at J, with 10 bases between. The CDR3 extends over 15 amino acids. The CDR3 region has the DNA TGTGCCAGCAGCTTAGGGGGGCTCACCACAGATACGCAGTATTTT. Translated, it gives CASSLGGLTTDTQYF. Filled out from reference TRBV11-2 and TRBJ2-3, the complete variable domain reads EAGVAQSPRYKIIEKRQSVAFWCNPISGHATLYWYQQILGQGPKLLIQFQNNGVVDDSQLPKDRFSAERLKGVDSTLKIQPAKLEDSAVYLCASSLGGLTTDTQYFGPGTRLTVL.

The rearrangement uses TRBV27 and TRBJ2-7; 10 bases match TRBD1. V lost 8 bases, J lost 3 bases, and 13 bases stayed unmatched. Germline values: CDR1 MNHEY, CDR2 SMNVEV (reference sequence). The CDR3 sequence is 16 residues long. For the CDR3, the DNA is TGTGCCAGCTATTCTTTCCGGGACAGGGGCCTCTACGAGCAGTACTTC. Its protein product is CASYSFRDRGLYEQYF.

The CDR3 protein is CASSQRDRESYEQYF. CDR3 DNA sequence: TGCGCCAGCAGCCAAAGGGACAGGGAGTCCTACGAGCAGTACTTC. The V call is TRBV4-1, the J call TRBJ2-5, with TRBD1 identical over 9 bases. The assigned J gene may be wrong: the sequence end matches TRBJ2-7 better. In germline, CDR1 is MGHRA, CDR2 YSYEKL. The CDR3 consists of 15 residues.

V gene TRBV6-6 combines with J gene TRBJ2-7; D is uncertain. The CDR3 sequence is 13 residues long. Trimming shortened V by 0 bases and J by 6 bases, and 9 bases separated the two germline ends. CDR1 and CDR2 (germline): MNHNY, SVGAGI (reference sequence). The CDR3: CASSYSIPVEQYF. CDR3 coding DNA: TGTGCCAGCAGTTACTCGATCCCCGTCGAGCAGTACTTC.

The CDR3 DNA sequence: TGTGCCAGCAGCGAACCGGGGGGCGCGAACACCGGGGAGCTGTTTTTT. This gives the protein CASSEPGGANTGELFF. J is TRBJ2-2 and V is TRBV11-2, with D possibly being TRBD2 (7 bases). Germline CDR1 SGHAT, CDR2 FQNNGV. CDR3 size: 16 residues. Trimming pared 5 bases from V and 0 bases from J, leaving 13 bases between.

The chain uses TRBV5-1 and TRBJ2-7; D may match TRBD1 or TRBD2 (5 bases each). Trimming stripped 2 bases from V and 4 bases from J, with 7 bases between. The CDR3 contains 12 residues. Germline loops: CDR1 SGHRS, CDR2 YFSETQ. The CDR3 DNA is TGCGCCAGCAGCTTCAGGGAGTACGAGCAGTACTTC. It specifies CASSFREYEQYF.

The rearrangement links TRBV5-4 to TRBJ2-7; TRBD2 aligns across 10 bases. The germline V gene has CDR1 SGHNT and CDR2 YYREEE (reference sequence). The CDR3 length is 14 residues. The ends lost 4 bases at V and 4 bases at J; junction bases unmatched: 5. The CDR3 bases are TGTGCCAGCAGCCCTAGCGGGGGAGGGTACGAGCAGTACTTC. It codes for CASSPSGGGYEQYF.

The chain carries TRBV5-1 and TRBJ2-2, with unresolved D. The CDR3 runs to 14 residues. The V gene lost 2 bases and the J gene lost 4 bases, with 9 bases spanning the gap. CDR1 and CDR2 (germline): SGHRS, YFSETQ. This CDR3 reads CASSFPDPTGELFF. CDR3 sequence (DNA): TGCGCCAGCAGCTTCCCGGACCCCACCGGGGAGCTGTTTTTT.

This chain uses TRBV6-5 with TRBJ2-4; D not resolved. The germline CDR1 and CDR2 sequences are MNHEY and SVGAGI. The V end was cut by 6 bases, the J end by 12 bases, with 18 bases between. This CDR3 contains 13 residues. In nucleotides, the CDR3 is TGTGCCAGCAGGCCTATTACCTTAGGGCGTCAGTACTTC. Protein: CASRPITLGRQYF.

The rearrangement uses TRBV20-1 and TRBJ1-1, with no clear D. Germline V gene data show CDR1 as DFQATT and CDR2 as SNEGSKA (reference sequence). This CDR3 region has 10 residues. Trimming removed 6 bases from V and 7 bases from J, with 9 bases in between. The CDR3 sequence: CSAVENEAFF. As DNA, the CDR3 is TGCAGTGCGGTGGAGAATGAAGCTTTCTTT.

This chain links TRBV6-6 with TRBJ2-1; tentatively, D is TRBD1 (6 bases). The germline gives CDR1 MNHNY, CDR2 SVGAGI (reference sequence). The CDR3 runs to 16 residues. V was shortened by 5 bases and J by 2 bases, with 16 bases between the two germline ends. CDR3 DNA sequence: TGTGCCAGCAGTGGGGGTCGGACAGAAGCCTACAATGAGCAGTTCTTC. This sequence encodes CASSGGRTEAYNEQFF.

This clone was observed a handful of times. The V call is TRBV29-1, the J call TRBJ1-1; D might be TRBD1 (5 bases). CDR3 size: 13 residues. The V end lost 6 bases, the J end lost 0 bases, and 11 bases lay between the germline ends. Per germline, CDR1 SQVTM and CDR2 ANQGSEA. The CDR3 loop reads CSVEGRLNTEAFF. DNA of the CDR3: TGCAGCGTGGAGGGACGCTTGAACACTGAAGCTTTCTTT.

J is TRBJ2-1 and V is TRBV29-1, with a weak D call TRBD2 (5 bases). Trimming pared 7 bases from V and 15 bases from J, leaving 10 bases between. The CDR3 runs to 8 residues. CDR1 and CDR2 from the germline V gene are SQVTM and ANQGSEA. CDR3 DNA sequence: TGCAGCGCTTCGGACTTGTTCTTC. Translating it yields CSASDLFF.